This note documents a single T cell receptor beta chain sequence. Conventional CD4 T cells were sorted as CD4+CD127+ cells. The sample belongs to a study of B cell selection in AIRE deficiency. V was clipped by 1 base and J by 6 bases; unmatched bases: 1. The CDR3 contains 14 residues. Germline V gives CDR1 SGHVS, CDR2 FQNEAQ. This table comes from immunoSEQ multiplex PCR, and its TCRdb copy is limited to in-frame clones, with some not included. The profile shows about 25,000 clones, approximately 96% of them singletons. Sequencing used CD4+CD127+ conventional T cells sorted from PBMCs. This clonotype originated in a human donor in good health. V usage is TRBV7-8 and J usage is TRBJ2-5; 11 bases are shared with TRBD2. The CDR3 region has the DNA TGTGCCAGCAGCTTAGGACTAGCGGGGCAGACCCAGTACTTC. Translation: CASSLGLAGQTQYF.